Reported below is one T cell receptor beta chain. V was pared by 2 bases and J by 8 bases, with 10 bases between. The CDR3 is made up of 13 amino acids. Germline CDR1 is SEHNR and CDR2 is FQNEAQ (reference sequence). These data come from a study of blood T cell repertoires in COVID-19. Repertoires were generated with immunoSEQ multiplex PCR, while TCRdb's copy carries only in-frame clones and drops some. The sample lists more than 350,000 clones, around 87% occurring once. The sequenced sample was PBMCs or T cells enriched from blood (not recorded which). The receptor was derived from a man between 18 and 29 years old who had recovered from COVID-19. The V and J genes are TRBV7-9 and TRBJ2-1; D call uncertain. CDR3 region: CASSLTGQDEQFF. The CDR3 DNA follows: TGTGCCAGCAGCTTAACTGGCCAGGATGAGCAGTTCTTC.